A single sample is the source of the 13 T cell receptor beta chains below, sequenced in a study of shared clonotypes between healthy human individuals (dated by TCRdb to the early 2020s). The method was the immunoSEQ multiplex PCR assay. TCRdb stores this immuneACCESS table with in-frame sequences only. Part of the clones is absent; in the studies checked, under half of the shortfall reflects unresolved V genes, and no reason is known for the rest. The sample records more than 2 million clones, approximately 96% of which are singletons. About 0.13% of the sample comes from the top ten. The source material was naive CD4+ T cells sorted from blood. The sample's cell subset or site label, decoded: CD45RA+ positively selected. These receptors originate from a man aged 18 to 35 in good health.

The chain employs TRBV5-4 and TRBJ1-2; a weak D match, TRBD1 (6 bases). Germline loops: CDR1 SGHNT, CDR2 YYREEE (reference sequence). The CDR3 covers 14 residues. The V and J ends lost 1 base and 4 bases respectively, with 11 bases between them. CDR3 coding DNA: TGTGCCAGCAGCTTGATACAGGGCGCCTATGGCTACACCTTC. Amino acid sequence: CASSLIQGAYGYTF.

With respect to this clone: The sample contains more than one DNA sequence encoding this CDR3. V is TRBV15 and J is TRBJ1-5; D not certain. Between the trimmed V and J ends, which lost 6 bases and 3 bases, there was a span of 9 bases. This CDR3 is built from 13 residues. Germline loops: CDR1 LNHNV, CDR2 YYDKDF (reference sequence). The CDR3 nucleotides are TGTGCCACCAGTCGAGATCCCAATCAGCCCCAGCATTTT. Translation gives CATSRDPNQPQHF.

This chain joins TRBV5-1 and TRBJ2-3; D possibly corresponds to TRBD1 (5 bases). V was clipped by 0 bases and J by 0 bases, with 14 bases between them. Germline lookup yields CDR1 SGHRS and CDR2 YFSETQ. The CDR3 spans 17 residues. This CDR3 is CASSLVVLGASTDTQYF. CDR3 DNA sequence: TGCGCCAGCAGCTTGGTAGTTTTAGGGGCCAGCACAGATACGCAGTATTTT.

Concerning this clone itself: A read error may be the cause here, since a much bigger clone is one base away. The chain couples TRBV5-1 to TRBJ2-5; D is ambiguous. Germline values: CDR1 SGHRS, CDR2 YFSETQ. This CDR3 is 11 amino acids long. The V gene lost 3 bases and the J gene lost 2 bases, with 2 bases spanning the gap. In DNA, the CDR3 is TGCGCCAGCAGCTGGCAAGAGACCCAGTACTTC. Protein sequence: CASSWQETQYF.

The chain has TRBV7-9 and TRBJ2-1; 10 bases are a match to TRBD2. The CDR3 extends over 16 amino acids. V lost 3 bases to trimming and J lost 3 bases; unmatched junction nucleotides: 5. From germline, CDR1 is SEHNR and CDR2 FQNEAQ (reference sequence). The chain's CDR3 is CASSFTSGVFYNEQFF. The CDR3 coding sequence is TGTGCCAGCAGCTTTACTAGCGGGGTATTCTACAATGAGCAGTTCTTC.

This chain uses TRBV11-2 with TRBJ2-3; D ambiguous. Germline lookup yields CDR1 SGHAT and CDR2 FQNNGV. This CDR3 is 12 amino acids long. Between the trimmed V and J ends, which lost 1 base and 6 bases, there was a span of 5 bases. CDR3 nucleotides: TGTGCCAGCAGCTTAGGGGCGGATACGCAGTATTTT. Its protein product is CASSLGADTQYF.

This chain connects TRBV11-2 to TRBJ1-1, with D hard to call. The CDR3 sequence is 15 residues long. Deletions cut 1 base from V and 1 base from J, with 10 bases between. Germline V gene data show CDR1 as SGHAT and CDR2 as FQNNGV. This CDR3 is CASSLVGSRNTEAFF. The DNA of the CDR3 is TGTGCCAGCAGCTTAGTCGGGAGTCGGAACACTGAAGCTTTCTTT.

The DNA of the CDR3 is TGTGCCAGCTCACCACTTCTCGGGTACGGCACAGATACGCAGTATTTT. Translation: CASSPLLGYGTDTQYF. This chain joins TRBV18 and TRBJ2-3, with D unresolved. Trimming pared 1 base from V and 1 base from J, leaving 12 bases between. Germline CDR1 is KGHSH and CDR2 is LQKENI. The CDR3 length is 16 residues.

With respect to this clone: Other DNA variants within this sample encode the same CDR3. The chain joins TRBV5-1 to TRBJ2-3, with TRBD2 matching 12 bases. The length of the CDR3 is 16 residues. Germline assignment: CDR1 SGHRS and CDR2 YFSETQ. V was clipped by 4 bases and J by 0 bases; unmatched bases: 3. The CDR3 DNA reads TGCGCCAGCAGCACGGGGACTAGCGGGAGCACAGATACGCAGTATTTT. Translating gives CASSTGTSGSTDTQYF.

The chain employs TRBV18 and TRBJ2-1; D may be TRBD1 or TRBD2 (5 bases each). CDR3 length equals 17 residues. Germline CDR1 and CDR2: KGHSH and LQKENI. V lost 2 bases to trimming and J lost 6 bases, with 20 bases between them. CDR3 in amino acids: CASSPTGWDPRINEQFF. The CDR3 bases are TGTGCCAGCTCACCAACCGGGTGGGACCCACGAATCAATGAGCAGTTCTTC.

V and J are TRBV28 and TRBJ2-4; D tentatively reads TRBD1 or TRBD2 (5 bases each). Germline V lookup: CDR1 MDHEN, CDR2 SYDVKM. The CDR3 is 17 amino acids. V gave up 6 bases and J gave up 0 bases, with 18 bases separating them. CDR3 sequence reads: CASSYDYLGEAKNIQYF. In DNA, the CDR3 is TGTGCCAGCAGCTACGACTACTTAGGGGAAGCCAAAAACATTCAGTACTTC.

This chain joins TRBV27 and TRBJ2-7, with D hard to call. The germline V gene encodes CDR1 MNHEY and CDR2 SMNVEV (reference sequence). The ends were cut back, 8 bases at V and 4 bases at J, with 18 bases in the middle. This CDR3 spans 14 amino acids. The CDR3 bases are TGTGCCAGCGGACCGGTGCCAGTTGGGTACGAGCAGTACTTC. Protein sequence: CASGPVPVGYEQYF.

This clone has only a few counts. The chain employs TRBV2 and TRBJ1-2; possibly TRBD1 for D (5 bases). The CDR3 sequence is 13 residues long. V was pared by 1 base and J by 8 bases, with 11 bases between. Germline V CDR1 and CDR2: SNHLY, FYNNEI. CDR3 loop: CASSEEDNRGYTF. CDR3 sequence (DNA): TGTGCCAGCAGTGAAGAGGACAATCGAGGCTACACCTTC.